A selection of T cell receptor beta chains follows, all from one sample in a study of T-cell memory formation after mild COVID-19. TCRdb itself ran the 5' RACE reads through MiXCR, one entry per CDR3 protein. The sample holds 540,000 or so distinct CDR3 sequences, 20% seen once. Input material: PBMCs or a T cell subset sorted from them (not recorded which). These receptors were taken from an adult woman who had mild COVID-19 (a few samples of this study predate the infection). Cell type and time point are not known. The CDR3 runs from the conserved cysteine through the conserved F or W. The D gene is left open where the match is weak. Rows give clone size only sometimes, using once, few, many, or a class for an expanded clone.

j_call clone_size d_call v_call cdr3_nt cdr3_aa
TRBJ2-7 many . TRBV12-3/TRBV12-4 TGTGCCAGCAGTTTTGGTCCCACCTACGAGCAGTACTTC CASSFGPTYEQYF
TRBJ2-1 . . TRBV14 TGTGCCAGCAGCCAAGAATGGGGGTACAATGAGCAGTTCTTC CASSQEWGYNEQFF
TRBJ2-7 . TRBD2 TRBV5-1 TGCGCCAGCAGCCCGGTAGCGGGGGAGGCCTCCTACGAGCAGTACTTC CASSPVAGEASYEQYF
TRBJ2-7 . . TRBV20-1 TGCAGTGCTTCTCCGGGACGTCGACCCTACGAGCAGTACTTC CSASPGRRPYEQYF
TRBJ2-1 few TRBD2 TRBV6-2/TRBV6-3 TGTGCCAGCAGTTACGCCGATGGGGCTAGCGGGTCCCATGAGCAGTTCTTC CASSYADGASGSHEQFF
TRBJ1-1 . . TRBV12-3/TRBV12-4 TGTGCCAGCATCGAGGGGGTAGTGAACACTGAAGCTTTCTTT CASIEGVVNTEAFF
TRBJ1-6 . . TRBV27 TGTGCCAGCAGTTCAGGCGGGTGGTCACCCCTCCACTTT CASSSGGWSPLHF
TRBJ2-1 many . TRBV10-3 TGTGCCATCGGACACGGAGGGGACAATGAGCAGTTCTTC CAIGHGGDNEQFF
TRBJ2-1 many . TRBV7-2 TGTGCCAGCAGCATTCAGGGGTCAGGCTCCTACAATGAGCAGTTCTTC CASSIQGSGSYNEQFF
TRBJ2-5 few . TRBV7-2 TGTGCCAGCAGCCCACGGGCTACCATACAAGAGACCCAGTACTTC CASSPRATIQETQYF
TRBJ1-1 . . TRBV12-3/TRBV12-4 TGTGCCAGCAGTTTTCGCAGGGTCACTGAAGCTTTCTTT CASSFRRVTEAFF
TRBJ1-2 few . TRBV12-3/TRBV12-4 TGTGCCAGCAGTTTAGTCCCCTATTCCGGCTACACCTTC CASSLVPYSGYTF
TRBJ2-6 . . TRBV4-1 TGCGCCAGCAGCCAAGGACTAATCTCTGGGGCCAACGTCCTGACTTTC CASSQGLISGANVLTF
TRBJ2-6 . TRBD2 TRBV7-8 TGTGCCAGCAGCTTAAGCGGGAGCTCTGGGGCCAACGTCCTGACTTTC CASSLSGSSGANVLTF
TRBJ2-3 . TRBD2 TRBV6-2/TRBV6-3 TGTGCCAGCAGTTTGACCTCGACTAGCGGTTCCAGCACAGATACGCAGTATTTT CASSLTSTSGSSTDTQYF
TRBJ2-1 few . TRBV19 TGTGCCAGTAGTATAGGGCCTAGCTGGTATGAGCAGTTCTTC CASSIGPSWYEQFF
TRBJ1-2 few TRBD1 TRBV12-3/TRBV12-4 TGTGCCAGCAGAAGGACAGGGGGCAATGGCTACACCTTC CASRRTGGNGYTF
TRBJ1-2 . . TRBV4-2 TGTGCCAGCAGCCAAGATGGTGAGGGTAGCTACACCTTC CASSQDGEGSYTF
TRBJ2-1 . . TRBV12-3/TRBV12-4 TGTGCCAGCAGGTTACTAGCTCGGGACGTCCATGAGCAGTTCTTC CASRLLARDVHEQFF
TRBJ2-2 . . TRBV12-3/TRBV12-4 TGTGCCAGCAGCCACACGAAGCGGGTTTGGGACACCGGGGAGCTGTTTTTT CASSHTKRVWDTGELFF
TRBJ2-2 few TRBD2 TRBV6-5 TGTGCCAGCAGTTACTCGACCGGGAGGACCGGGGAGCTGTTTTTT CASSYSTGRTGELFF
TRBJ2-3 . . TRBV5-1 TGCGCCAGCAGCCCTGGCGGAGGGGGGGGAGATACGCAGTATTTT CASSPGGGGGDTQYF
TRBJ2-4 . TRBD1 TRBV12-3/TRBV12-4 TGTGCCAGCAGCTATAAACAGGGGGCCAAAAACATTCAGTACTTC CASSYKQGAKNIQYF
TRBJ1-5 . TRBD1 TRBV12-3/TRBV12-4 TGTGCCAGCAGTTTAGACAGGGGGCATCCCAGCAATCAGCCCCAGCATTTT CASSLDRGHPSNQPQHF
TRBJ1-2 . . TRBV5-1 TGCGCCAGCAGCTTGGCAAGGGGGGATAATGGCTACACCTTC CASSLARGDNGYTF
TRBJ2-1 . TRBD2 TRBV7-8 TGTGCCAGCAGCCCTCGACTGGGAGGGCGGGAGCCGCCGTTCTTC CASSPRLGGREPPFF
TRBJ2-1 . . TRBV13 TGTGCCAGCAGCCCATCCGTGGGGACGCACTCCTACAATGAGCAGTTCTTC CASSPSVGTHSYNEQFF
TRBJ1-2 . TRBD1 TRBV2 TGTGCCAGCAGCTCGGGACAGGGGGACCACTATGGCTACACCTTC CASSSGQGDHYGYTF
TRBJ2-6 . . TRBV24-1 TGTGCCACCAGTGATTCCAGACAGGGGGCCAACGTCCTGACTTTC CATSDSRQGANVLTF